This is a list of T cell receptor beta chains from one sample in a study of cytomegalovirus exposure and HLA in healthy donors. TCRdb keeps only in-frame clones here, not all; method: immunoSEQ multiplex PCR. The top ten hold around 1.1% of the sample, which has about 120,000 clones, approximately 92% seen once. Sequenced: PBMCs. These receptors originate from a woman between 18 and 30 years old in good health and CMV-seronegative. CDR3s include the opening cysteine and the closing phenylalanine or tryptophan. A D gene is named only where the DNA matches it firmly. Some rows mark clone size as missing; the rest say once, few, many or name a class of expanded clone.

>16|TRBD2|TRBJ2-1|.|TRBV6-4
TGTGCCAGCAGTGACTCGACGGCGGGGGGGGGTAATGAGCAGTTCTTC
CASSDSTAGGGNEQFF
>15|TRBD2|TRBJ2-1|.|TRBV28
TGTGCCAGCACGAGGAGGCTAGCGGGAGGCAATGAGCAGTTCTTC
CASTRRLAGGNEQFF
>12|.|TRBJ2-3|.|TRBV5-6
TGTGCCAGCAGCTCACAGAGCAACACGCAGTATTTT
CASSSQSNTQYF
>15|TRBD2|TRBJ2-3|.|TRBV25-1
TGTGCCAGCAGGGGACTAGCGGATAGCACAGATACGCAGTATTTT
CASRGLADSTDTQYF
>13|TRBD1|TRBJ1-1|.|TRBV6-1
TGTGCCAGCACCTCGGGACAGGTGGCAGAAGCTTTCTTT
CASTSGQVAEAFF
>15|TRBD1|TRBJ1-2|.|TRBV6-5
TGTGCCAGCAGTCGACAGGGAATGGCTAACTATGGCTACACCTTC
CASSRQGMANYGYTF
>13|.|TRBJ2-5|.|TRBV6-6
TGTGCCAGCAGTCGGGGGACAGACGAGACCCAGTACTTC
CASSRGTDETQYF
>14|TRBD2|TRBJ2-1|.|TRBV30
TGTGCCTGGAGTCGGACTAGCGGAAGCAATGAGCAGTTCTTC
CAWSRTSGSNEQFF
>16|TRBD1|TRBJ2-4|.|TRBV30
TGTGCCTGCCTTGGACAGGGCAAGAGGTTCGGGAACATTCAGTACTTC
CACLGQGKRFGNIQYF
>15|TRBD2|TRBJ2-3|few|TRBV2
TGTGCCAGCAGGCCACTAGCGACCTCGGGGGATACGCAGTATTTT
CASRPLATSGDTQYF
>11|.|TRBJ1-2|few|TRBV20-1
TGCAGTGCGATAGGAGGTTTGGGCTACACCTTC
CSAIGGLGYTF
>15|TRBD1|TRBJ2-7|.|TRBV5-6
TGTGCCAGCAGCGATCCGACAGGGGCCGCCTACGAGCAGTACTTC
CASSDPTGAAYEQYF
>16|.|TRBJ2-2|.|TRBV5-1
TGCGCCAGCTGGTCCGTGAGGGCAGGCCGGACCGGGGAGCTGTTTTTT
CASWSVRAGRTGELFF
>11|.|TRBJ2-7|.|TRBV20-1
TGCAGTGCTAGTCAGGGCTACGAGCAGTACTTC
CSASQGYEQYF
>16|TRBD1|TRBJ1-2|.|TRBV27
TGTGCCAGCAGTTTATCCCTCCGGACAGGGGGCGATGGCTACACCTTC
CASSLSLRTGGDGYTF
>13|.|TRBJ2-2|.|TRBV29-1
TGCAGCGTTACAGACAGATCCACCGGGGAGCTGTTTTTT
CSVTDRSTGELFF
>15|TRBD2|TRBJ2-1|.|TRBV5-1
TGCGCCAGCAGCTTGGTGCTAGCGGGAGTCCGTGAGCAGTTCTTC
CASSLVLAGVREQFF
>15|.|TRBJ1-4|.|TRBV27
TGTGCCAGCAGTCCACCAGGAGGTCTCGGTGAAAAACTGTTTTTT
CASSPPGGLGEKLFF
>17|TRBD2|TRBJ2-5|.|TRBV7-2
TGTGCCAGCAGCCCAGGGGGACTAGCGGTATACCAAGAGACCCAGTACTTC
CASSPGGLAVYQETQYF
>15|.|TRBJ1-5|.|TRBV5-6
TGTGCCAGCAGCTTGAACGGTGGTGGCAATCAGCCCCAGCATTTT
CASSLNGGGNQPQHF
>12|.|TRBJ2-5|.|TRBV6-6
TGTGCCAGCAGCCGCTCTGCGGAGACCCAGTACTTC
CASSRSAETQYF
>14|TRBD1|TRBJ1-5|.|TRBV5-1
TGCGCCAGCAGCGCCGGGACAGGCAATCAGCCCCAGCATTTT
CASSAGTGNQPQHF
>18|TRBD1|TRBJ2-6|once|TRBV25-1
TGTGCCAGCAGGCCGAACGGACAGGGGGTCACTGGGGCCAACGTCCTGACTTTC
CASRPNGQGVTGANVLTF
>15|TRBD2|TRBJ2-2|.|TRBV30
TGTGCCTGGAGCCGGGAGGAGACCTACACCGGGGAGCTGTTTTTT
CAWSREETYTGELFF
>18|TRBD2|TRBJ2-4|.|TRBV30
TGTGCCTGGAGTGGGGCACTAGCGGGAGTCCTAGCCAAAAACATTCAGTACTTC
CAWSGALAGVLAKNIQYF
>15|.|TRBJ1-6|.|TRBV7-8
TGTGCCAGCAGCTCCACTAGGGTCGTAGATTCACCCCTCCACTTT
CASSSTRVVDSPLHF
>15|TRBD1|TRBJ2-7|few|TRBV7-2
TGTGCCAGCAGCTTGAGGCAGGGGGACTCCTACGAGCAGTACTTC
CASSLRQGDSYEQYF
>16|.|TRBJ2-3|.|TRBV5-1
TGCGCCAGCAGCTTGCGGGGAAATTTAAACACAGATACGCAGTATTTT
CASSLRGNLNTDTQYF
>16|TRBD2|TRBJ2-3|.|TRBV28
TGTGCCAGCAGTTTATCGACTAGCGGGGGCACAGATACGCAGTATTTT
CASSLSTSGGTDTQYF
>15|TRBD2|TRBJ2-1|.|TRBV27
TGTGCCAGCAGCCTGCTTAGCGGGGGATACAATGAGCAGTTCTTC
CASSLLSGGYNEQFF
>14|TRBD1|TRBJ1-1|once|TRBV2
TGTGCCAGCATTAGGAACAGGGGTTACACTGAAGCTTTCTTT
CASIRNRGYTEAFF
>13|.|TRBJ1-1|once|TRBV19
TGTGCCAGTAGTCTAGCGGGAGGAACTGAAGCTTTCTTT
CASSLAGGTEAFF
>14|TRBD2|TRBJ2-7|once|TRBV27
TGTGCCAGCAGACCGGGACTAGCGTCCCACGAGCAGTACTTC
CASRPGLASHEQYF
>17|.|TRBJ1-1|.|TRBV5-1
TGCGCCAGCAGCTTGGGACTCCTTCCCCCGATGAACACTGAAGCTTTCTTT
CASSLGLLPPMNTEAFF
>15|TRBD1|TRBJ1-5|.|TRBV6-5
TGTGCCAGCAGCTCGGACAGGGTGGGCAATCAGCCCCAGCATTTT
CASSSDRVGNQPQHF
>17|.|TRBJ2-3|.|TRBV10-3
TGTGCCATTAGGAAAACAGGAGAAATGGATGGCCCAGATACGCAGTATTTT
CAIRKTGEMDGPDTQYF
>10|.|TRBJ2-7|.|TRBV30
TGTGCCTGGGGAGACTACGAGCAGTACTTC
CAWGDYEQYF
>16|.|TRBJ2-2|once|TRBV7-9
TGTGCCAGCAGCCCGGTCGGGGGGCGTGTCACCGGGGAGCTGTTTTTT
CASSPVGGRVTGELFF
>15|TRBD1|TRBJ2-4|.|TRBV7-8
TGTGCCAGCAGCTTGAGGGACAGGGGGAAAAACATTCAGTACTTC
CASSLRDRGKNIQYF
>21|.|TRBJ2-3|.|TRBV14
TGTGCCAGCAGCCAAGACCGACTTACTGGACGCCCGGAGGGCCGTTCAGATACGCAGTATTTT
CASSQDRLTGRPEGRSDTQYF
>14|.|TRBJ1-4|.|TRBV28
TGTGCCAGCAGTTCGGGAAAAGGGTTTGAAAAACTGTTTTTT
CASSSGKGFEKLFF
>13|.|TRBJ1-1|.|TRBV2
TGTGCCAGCTCACTAGACATGAACACTGAAGCTTTCTTT
CASSLDMNTEAFF
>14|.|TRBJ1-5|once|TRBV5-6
TGTGCCAGCAGCTGGGGGGGATACAATCAGCCCCAGCATTTT
CASSWGGYNQPQHF
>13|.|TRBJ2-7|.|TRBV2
TGTGCCAGCAGTGACAACAGGGCCTACGAGCAGTACTTC
CASSDNRAYEQYF
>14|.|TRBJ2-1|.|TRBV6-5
TGTGCCAGCAGTCCAGGGGAGGGATACAATGAGCAGTTCTTC
CASSPGEGYNEQFF
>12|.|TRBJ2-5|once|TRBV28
TGTGCCAGCGGGGCCACCCAAGAGACCCAGTACTTC
CASGATQETQYF
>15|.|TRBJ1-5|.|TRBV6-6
TGTGCCAGCAGTTTCGGGGGGGATAGCAATCAGCCCCAGCATTTT
CASSFGGDSNQPQHF
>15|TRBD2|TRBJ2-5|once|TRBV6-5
TGTGCCAGCAGGTTAGGACTAGCGGGCCAAGAGACCCAGTACTTC
CASRLGLAGQETQYF
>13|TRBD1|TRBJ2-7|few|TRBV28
TGTGCCAGCAGAGGACAGGAACCCTACGAGCAGTACTTC
CASRGQEPYEQYF
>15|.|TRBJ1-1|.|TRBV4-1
TGCGCCAGCAGCCAATCTGAGGGAAACCCGACTGAAGCTTTCTTT
CASSQSEGNPTEAFF
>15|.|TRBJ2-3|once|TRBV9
TGTGCCAGCAGCCCCGGGGATTTGGGGACAGATACGCAGTATTTT
CASSPGDLGTDTQYF
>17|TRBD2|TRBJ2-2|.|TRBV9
TGTGCCAGCAGCGTAGTAGCGGGGGGGCTGGGCACCGGGGAGCTGTTTTTT
CASSVVAGGLGTGELFF
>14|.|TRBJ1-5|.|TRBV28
TGTGCCAGCATTGCGGGTTCTTTCAATCAGCCCCAGCATTTT
CASIAGSFNQPQHF